What follows describes a single TCR beta chain. Its antigen is currently unknown. This sample was included in a study of cytomegalovirus exposure and HLA in healthy donors. Findings and caveats of the study: Reported results showed that the classifier diagnosed cytomegalovirus status with high specificity and sensitivity.

The PCR made use of 60 Vbeta and 13 Jbeta primers. TCRdb keeps only in-frame clones here, not all; method: immunoSEQ multiplex PCR. The sample includes about 100,000 clones, 70% of them seen just once. The CDR3 has 15 amino acids. CDR1 and CDR2 from the germline V gene are MNHEY and SVGAGI. V lost 0 bases, J lost 5 bases, and 13 bases lay in between. Input material: PBMCs. V is TRBV6-5 and J is TRBJ1-1, with D possibly TRBD1 on 5 matching bases. The sequence was obtained from a middle-aged man in good health and CMV-seropositive. CDR3 sequence: CASSYSFGGSTEAFF. CDR3 nucleotides: TGTGCCAGCAGTTACTCCTTTGGGGGGTCGACTGAAGCTTTCTTT.